One and the same sample provided the 18 T cell receptor beta chains below, sequenced in a study of shared clonotypes between healthy human individuals. Using immunoSEQ multiplex PCR, the repertoire was profiled, and TCRdb retains in-frame clones only, with some absent. The profile shows 1,100,000 or so clones, 78% of them singletons. The source material was memory CD4+ T cells from PBMCs. The subset is: CD45RA-negative fraction. All receptors come from a man aged 18-30 years in good health. Some clones in this sample may be carry-over from other donors' samples.

The genes are TRBV19 and TRBJ2-7, with a tentative D call TRBD1 (5 bases). Germline V lookup: CDR1 LNHDA, CDR2 SQIVND (reference sequence). The CDR3 contains 13 residues. V lost 3 bases and J lost 0, with 6 bases in between. The CDR3 sequence: CASSIQGSYEQYF. Written as DNA, the CDR3 is TGTGCCAGTAGTATTCAGGGCTCCTACGAGCAGTACTTC.

This clone was detected a few times. Other DNA sequences in the sample encode the same CDR3. This chain connects TRBV7-9 to TRBJ2-5; D may be TRBD2 (5 bases). V was shortened by 3 bases and J by 1 base, with 9 bases between the two germline ends. Per the germline V gene, CDR1 is SEHNR and CDR2 is FQNEAQ (reference sequence). The CDR3 sequence is 14 residues long. CDR3 sequence (DNA): TGTGCCAGCAGCTTGGGCCTAGCCCAAGAGACCCAGTACTTC. This sequence encodes CASSLGLAQETQYF.

The chain links TRBV25-1 to TRBJ2-3; 7 bases align to TRBD2. The CDR3 consists of 17 residues. Germline CDR1 and CDR2: MGHDK and SYGVNS. With V trimmed by 1 base and J by 0 bases, 7 bases remained unmatched. The CDR3 region is CASSEFAASGSTDTQYF. The CDR3 DNA follows: TGTGCCAGCAGTGAATTCGCAGCTAGCGGAAGCACAGATACGCAGTATTTT.

The chain links TRBV23-1 to TRBJ2-3; the D call may be TRBD1 or TRBD2 (5 bases each). TRBV23-1 carries the ORF label, with uncertain function. Trimming shortened V by 1 base and J by 0 bases, and 17 bases separated the two germline ends. The CDR3 has 18 residues. The CDR3 sequence: CASSQFTPKWDSTDTQYF. The CDR3 DNA follows: TGCGCCAGCAGTCAATTCACGCCCAAATGGGACAGCACAGATACGCAGTATTTT.

The chain couples TRBV27 to TRBJ1-1, with 7 bases identical to TRBD1. The CDR3 is 16 residues long. Looked up from germline, CDR1 is MNHEY and CDR2 is SMNVEV (reference sequence). V gave up 2 bases and J gave up 3 bases; unmatched junction bases: 9. This CDR3 reads CASSLHRGFTDTEAFF. CDR3 nucleotide sequence: TGTGCCAGCAGTTTACACAGGGGTTTCACCGACACTGAAGCTTTCTTT.

The chain is built from TRBV5-3 and TRBJ2-7; TRBD2 agrees at 11 bases. TRBV5-3 belongs to the ORF category, with a function that is uncertain. Losses at the gene ends were 8 bases for V and 3 bases for J; bases not matched to a gene: 10. The CDR3 totals 15 residues. This CDR3 reads CASHTGTSGYYEQYF. The DNA of the CDR3 is TGTGCCAGCCATACTGGGACTAGCGGCTACTACGAGCAGTACTTC.

The chain uses TRBV30 and TRBJ1-1, with unresolved D. The CDR3 covers 14 residues. Per germline, CDR1 GTSNPN and CDR2 SVGIG (reference sequence). Trimming left V 3 bases short and J 2 bases short, with 13 bases between. This CDR3 is CAWSHPGLNTEAFF. For the CDR3, the DNA is TGTGCCTGGAGCCACCCAGGACTCAACACTGAAGCTTTCTTT.

This chain uses TRBV5-5 with TRBJ1-1; possible D gene TRBD1, 5 bases. The CDR3 loop spans 14 amino acids. Trimming cost V 4 bases and J 2 bases, with 12 bases left between them. The germline CDR1 and CDR2 sequences are SGHKS and YYEKEE (reference sequence). DNA of the CDR3: TGTGCCAGCAGCCGTGGCAGGGTAAACACTGAAGCTTTCTTT. Translating it yields CASSRGRVNTEAFF.

This chain links TRBV4-1 with TRBJ2-3; tentatively, D is TRBD2 (7 bases). The germline gives CDR1 MGHRA, CDR2 YSYEKL. Trimming removed 7 bases from V and 2 bases from J, with 19 bases in between. This CDR3 contains 16 residues. The CDR3 sequence is CASTTRGGGLTDTQYF. The CDR3 nucleotides are TGCGCCAGCACCACGAGGGGGGGAGGCCTCACAGATACGCAGTATTTT.

The chain links TRBV5-4 to TRBJ1-1; the match to TRBD1 covers 7 bases. Trimming at V came to 5 bases and at J to 0 bases, leaving 10 bases not matched to a gene. CDR1 SGHNT and CDR2 YYREEE come from the germline V gene (reference sequence). The CDR3 spans 16 residues. CDR3 nucleotides: TGTGCCAGCAGGAAGACAGGGCCCTCCTTGAACACTGAAGCTTTCTTT. Its translation: CASRKTGPSLNTEAFF. The full variable domain, rest sourced from reference TRBV5-4 and TRBJ1-1, is ETGVTQSPTHLIKTRGQQVTLRCSSQSGHNTVSWYQQALGQGPQFIFQYYREEENGRGNFPPRFSGLQFPNYSSELNVNALELDDSALYLCASRKTGPSLNTEAFFGQGTRLTVV.

This clone was detected once. CDR3 coding DNA: TGTGCCAGCAGACCTGGGACAGGGATTTCCGGGGAGCTGTTTTTT. Protein: CASRPGTGISGELFF. V gene TRBV7-9 combines with J gene TRBJ2-2; 9 nucleotides match TRBD1. Germline V gene data show CDR1 as SEHNR and CDR2 as FQNEAQ (reference sequence). V was clipped by 6 bases and J by 6 bases; unmatched bases: 8. The CDR3 sequence is 15 residues long.

As regards this clone: The same CDR3 also results from other DNA sequences found in this sample. The chain employs TRBV5-4 and TRBJ2-7; a possible D gene is TRBD1 (6 bases). Looked up from germline, CDR1 is SGHNT and CDR2 is YYREEE (reference sequence). CDR3 length: 13 residues. Trimming left V 2 bases short and J 3 bases short, with 9 bases between. CDR3 loop: CASSLARGYEQYF. CDR3 nucleotide sequence: TGTGCCAGCAGCTTAGCCAGGGGCTACGAGCAGTACTTC. The whole variable domain, filled in from reference TRBV5-4 and TRBJ2-7, reads ETGVTQSPTHLIKTRGQQVTLRCSSQSGHNTVSWYQQALGQGPQFIFQYYREEENGRGNFPPRFSGLQFPNYSSELNVNALELDDSALYLCASSLARGYEQYFGPGTRLTVT.

The count of this clone is one. The chain has TRBV11-1 and TRBJ2-1, with 10 bases aligning to TRBD1. The CDR3 spans 13 residues. V was pared by 5 bases and J by 11 bases, with 6 bases of the junction left unmatched. CDR1 and CDR2 from the germline V gene are SGHAT and FQDESV (reference sequence). CDR3 nucleotide sequence: TGTGCCAGCAGCACCAGGACAGGGGGGAAGCAGTTCTTC. It encodes CASSTRTGGKQFF.

This clone was detected once. This chain joins TRBV6-5 and TRBJ1-2; D perhaps matches TRBD1 (5 bases). The ends were cut back, 0 bases at V and 6 bases at J, with 11 bases in the middle. The CDR3 loop spans 14 amino acids. In germline, CDR1 is MNHEY, CDR2 SVGAGI. CDR3 DNA sequence: TGTGCCAGCAGTTACTCCCCAGGGAATCATGGCTACACCTTC. Its translation is CASSYSPGNHGYTF.

The chain couples TRBV6-1 to TRBJ2-1, with a tentative D call TRBD1 (5 bases). Looked up from germline, CDR1 is MNHNS and CDR2 is SASEGT. The CDR3 extends over 14 amino acids. Trimming took 7 bases from V and 9 from J, leaving 19 bases between them. Written as DNA, the CDR3 is TGTGCCAGCACTTCTCAGGGCAGGATGGGTGAGCAGTTCTTC. Amino acid sequence: CASTSQGRMGEQFF.

With respect to this clone: The sample has other DNA sequences that encode this CDR3 too. The chain uses TRBV11-2 and TRBJ2-5, with D unclear. The V gene lost 0 bases and the J gene lost 5 bases, with 7 bases spanning the gap. The CDR3 is 13 amino acids. CDR1 is SGHAT, CDR2 FQNNGV, per germline. In nucleotides, the CDR3 is TGTGCCAGCAGCTTAGAGGGCCGGGAGACCCAGTACTTC. It translates to CASSLEGRETQYF. The entire variable domain, with the rest obtained from reference TRBV11-2 and TRBJ2-5, is as follows: EAGVAQSPRYKIIEKRQSVAFWCNPISGHATLYWYQQILGQGPKLLIQFQNNGVVDDSQLPKDRFSAERLKGVDSTLKIQPAKLEDSAVYLCASSLEGRETQYFGPGTRLLVL.

This clone has only a few counts. V usage is TRBV19 and J usage is TRBJ2-2, with D hard to call. This CDR3 is 17 amino acids long. The V end was cut by 6 bases, the J end by 0 bases, with 17 bases between. The V gene's germline CDR1 is LNHDA and CDR2 SQIVND (reference sequence). CDR3 DNA: TGTGCCAGTAGCTCCCGTTTTGGACCCGCGAACACCGGGGAGCTGTTTTTT. Amino acid sequence: CASSSRFGPANTGELFF.

The chain has TRBV29-1 and TRBJ2-5; 7 nucleotides agree with TRBD2. The germline CDR1 and CDR2 sequences are SQVTM and ANQGSEA. Germline trimming cut 7 bases from V and 2 bases from J; bases unmatched to any gene: 7. The CDR3 spans 13 residues. The CDR3, as DNA: TGCAGCGGTGTTCTGGGGGGGCAAGAGACCCAGTACTTC. Translation: CSGVLGGQETQYF.